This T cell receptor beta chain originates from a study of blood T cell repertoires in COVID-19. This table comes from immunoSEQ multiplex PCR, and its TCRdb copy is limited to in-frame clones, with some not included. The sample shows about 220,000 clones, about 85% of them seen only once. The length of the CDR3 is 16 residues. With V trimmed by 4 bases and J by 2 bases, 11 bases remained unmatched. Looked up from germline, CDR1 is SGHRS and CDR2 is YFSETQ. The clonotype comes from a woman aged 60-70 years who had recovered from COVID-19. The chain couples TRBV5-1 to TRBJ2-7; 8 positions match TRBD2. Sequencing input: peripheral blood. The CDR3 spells CASSPRASGLTYEQYF. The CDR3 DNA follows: TGCGCCAGCAGCCCCCGGGCTAGCGGGTTAACCTACGAGCAGTACTTC.